Listed here is a single T cell receptor (beta chain). Its antigen is unidentified. These data belong to a study of CD8+ T cells in alopecia areata. RNA was extracted and reverse transcribed into cDNA as the sequencing template. Method: immunoSEQ multiplex PCR; TCRdb's copy keeps in-frame clones and lacks some. The table records under 350,000 clones, roughly 50% of them present only once. Findings and limits, study-wide: For patients receiving tofacitinib, scalp clonality and expanded CD8+ clones among the top 100 significantly decreased. TCR sharing was clearer in mice than between patients, perhaps partly owing to patient HLA diversity.

Germline values: CDR1 GTSNPN, CDR2 SVGIG (reference sequence). J gave up 2 bases and V 5 bases, and 6 bases lay outside the gene matches. The CDR3 sequence is 14 residues long. Noted treatment: oral pan-JAK inhibitor, 5-10 mg twice daily. The investigators collected lesional scalp punch biopsies and peripheral blood from alopecia areata patients. The sequences come from CD4+ T cells sorted from blood, collected at week 24, from a patient treated with tofacitinib. This TCR was recovered from a human donor with alopecia areata. This chain links TRBV30 with TRBJ1-5; 7 nucleotides agree with TRBD1. The CDR3 coding sequence is TGTGCCTGGGCACAGGGGCTGGGCAATCAGCCCCAGCATTTT. Protein product: CAWAQGLGNQPQHF.